These 18 T cell receptor beta chains came from one sample sequenced in a study of shared clonotypes between healthy human individuals (dated by TCRdb to 2020 to 2022). The library was generated by the immunoSEQ multiplex PCR assay. Here the immuneACCESS table is served through TCRdb, limited to in-frame sequences with V and J called. Missing clones are a known gap in these copies; in checked studies unresolved V genes cover under half, and the rest lacks a known reason. The sample contains millions of clones, 90% to 95% of them found a single time. Of the sample, approximately 0.13% falls within the top ten clones. Input material: naive CD4+ T cells sorted from blood. The cell subset or site label on this specimen signifies: CD45RA+ positively selected. Receptors were obtained from a man aged 18 to 29 in good health.

This rearrangement joins TRBV28 to TRBJ1-6, with D possibly being TRBD1 (6 bases). This CDR3 contains 18 residues. V was pared by 5 bases and J by 5 bases, with 22 bases between. Germline CDR1 is MDHEN and CDR2 is SYDVKM. This CDR3 reads CASSAIFKSGHHNSPLHF. DNA of the CDR3: TGTGCCAGCAGTGCAATCTTTAAATCGGGACACCATAATTCACCCCTCCACTTT.

This CDR3 reads CASSNGPTNYGYTF. The CDR3 bases are TGTGCCAGCAGCAACGGACCGACGAACTATGGCTACACCTTC. V is TRBV6-1 and J is TRBJ1-2, with D hard to call. Trimming took off 6 bases at V and 2 bases at J, with 13 bases between the two ends. The CDR3 is made up of 14 amino acids. From germline, CDR1 is MNHNS and CDR2 SASEGT.

A few counts support this clone. The V and J genes are TRBV6-6 and TRBJ2-7, with no clear D. CDR3 length: 14 residues. V was shortened by 6 bases and J by 1 base, with 13 bases between the two germline ends. CDR1 MNHNY and CDR2 SVGAGI come from the germline V gene (reference sequence). In DNA, the CDR3 is TGTGCCAGCAGCCCCCGGGCTGGATCCTACGAGCAGTACTTC. This codes for CASSPRAGSYEQYF.

V is TRBV5-4 and J is TRBJ1-1; 10 nucleotides agree with TRBD1. Germline V gene data show CDR1 as SGHNT and CDR2 as YYREEE (reference sequence). Trimming at V came to 5 bases and at J to 5 bases, leaving 9 bases not matched to a gene. CDR3 length equals 15 residues. CDR3 sequence reads: CASSSTGGSETEAFF. In nucleotides, the CDR3 is TGTGCCAGCAGTTCGACAGGGGGCAGTGAAACTGAAGCTTTCTTT.

The chain recombines TRBV6-5 with TRBJ2-1; D is possibly TRBD2 (6 bases). Between the trimmed V and J ends, which lost 6 bases and 2 bases, there was a span of 11 bases. Germline CDR1 is MNHEY and CDR2 is SVGAGI. The CDR3 is made up of 14 amino acids. The CDR3 bases are TGTGCCAGCAGCGGGACTCCCACCTACAATGAGCAGTTCTTC. This codes for CASSGTPTYNEQFF.

The V call is TRBV10-1, the J call TRBJ1-6; D remains unclear. The V gene's germline CDR1 is WNHNN and CDR2 SYGVQD (reference sequence). Trimming pared 0 bases from V and 12 bases from J, leaving 9 bases between. The CDR3 length is 13 residues. The chain's CDR3 is CASSESFNGPLHF. The CDR3, as DNA: TGCGCCAGCAGTGAGTCCTTTAATGGACCCCTCCACTTT.

This rearrangement joins TRBV11-2 to TRBJ2-3, with D possibly TRBD1 on 6 matching bases. The V gene lost 4 bases and the J gene lost 0 bases, with 8 bases spanning the gap. The germline V gene encodes CDR1 SGHAT and CDR2 FQNNGV. This CDR3 spans 14 amino acids. The CDR3 loop is CASSSQGSTDTQYF. The CDR3 region has the DNA TGTGCCAGCAGCTCCCAGGGGAGCACAGATACGCAGTATTTT.

DNA for the CDR3: TGTGCCAGTAGGGCAACAGGGTTAACCGGGGAGCTGTTTTTT. This encodes CASRATGLTGELFF. The V gene is TRBV19, the J gene TRBJ2-2; a possible D gene is TRBD1 (6 bases). Per the germline V gene, CDR1 is LNHDA and CDR2 is SQIVND (reference sequence). The V and J ends lost 6 bases and 5 bases respectively, with 13 bases between them. The CDR3 consists of 14 residues.

The rearrangement links TRBV19 to TRBJ2-3; D is unclear. The CDR3 loop spans 15 amino acids. Germline CDR1 and CDR2: LNHDA and SQIVND (reference sequence). V lost 5 bases to trimming and J lost 7 bases, with 19 bases between them. Here the CDR3 DNA reads TGTGCCAGTAGTCCTCCCTCGCAGACTGTGAATACGCAGTATTTT. Encoded protein: CASSPPSQTVNTQYF.

The chain is built from TRBV4-2 and TRBJ1-2; D is ambiguous. The CDR3 is 16 residues long. V was clipped by 1 base and J by 8 bases, with 20 bases between them. Germline V CDR1 and CDR2: LGHNA, YNFKEQ. The CDR3 loop is CASSQGIEVRVGGYTF. CDR3 DNA: TGTGCCAGCAGCCAAGGGATAGAGGTCCGGGTTGGCGGCTACACCTTC.

V gene TRBV7-9 combines with J gene TRBJ2-2; 9 nucleotides align to TRBD1. Trimming took 5 bases from V and 1 from J; bases not matched to a gene: 2. CDR3 size: 15 residues. Germline V gene sequence: CDR1 SEHNR, CDR2 FQNEAQ (reference sequence). The CDR3 DNA is TGTGCCAGCAGCCAGGGACAGGGGAACACCGGGGAGCTGTTTTTT. It yields the protein CASSQGQGNTGELFF.

This clone was recorded once. The CDR3 bases are TGTGCCAGCAGTTCCGGGACTAGCGGGAGGGCCAGGAACGAGCAGTACTTC. Amino acids: CASSSGTSGRARNEQYF. The chain recombines TRBV2 with TRBJ2-7; 16 nucleotides line up with TRBD2. V trimming: 5 bases; J trimming: 5 bases; junction bases outside the gene matches: 9. Germline CDR1 is SNHLY and CDR2 is FYNNEI. The CDR3 covers 17 residues.

V and J are TRBV7-6 and TRBJ2-1; perhaps D is TRBD1 or TRBD2 (5 bases each). The CDR3 is 12 residues long. V lost 1 base and J 8 bases, leaving 6 bases between the germline ends. Per germline, CDR1 SGHVS and CDR2 FNYEAQ. CDR3 sequence reads: CASSLGGDEQFF. The CDR3 nucleotides read TGTGCCAGCAGCTTAGGAGGGGATGAGCAGTTCTTC.

The gene calls are TRBV11-3 and TRBJ2-2; 16 bases fit TRBD2. Germline loops: CDR1 SGHNT, CDR2 YENEEA. V lost 5 bases to trimming and J lost 4 bases; unmatched junction nucleotides: 7. This CDR3 has 18 amino acids. CDR3 in amino acids: CASSTGTSGGVGTGELFF. DNA for the CDR3: TGTGCCAGCAGCACAGGGACTAGCGGGGGGGTCGGCACCGGGGAGCTGTTTTTT.

The V gene is TRBV2, the J gene TRBJ2-7; 9 bases align to TRBD1. From germline, CDR1 is SNHLY and CDR2 FYNNEI. V was clipped by 5 bases and J by 0 bases; unmatched bases: 20. This CDR3 spans 20 amino acids. The chain's CDR3 is CASSRGAGQGRGISSYEQYF. DNA for the CDR3: TGTGCCAGCAGTAGGGGGGCTGGACAGGGGAGAGGGATTTCCTCCTACGAGCAGTACTTC.

The chain is built from TRBV11-2 and TRBJ1-6; D unresolved. Germline assignment: CDR1 SGHAT and CDR2 FQNNGV. Trimming took off 5 bases at V and 4 bases at J, with 15 bases between the two ends. CDR3 length equals 16 residues. The CDR3 reads CASSNGKGRYNSPLHF. In DNA, the CDR3 is TGTGCCAGCAGCAACGGCAAGGGCAGGTATAATTCACCCCTCCACTTT.

The chain uses TRBV11-2 and TRBJ2-5, with 8 bases identical to TRBD1. This CDR3 spans 18 amino acids. In germline, CDR1 is SGHAT, CDR2 FQNNGV. The V segment lost 2 bases and the J segment 4 bases; nucleotides outside the gene matches: 15. The CDR3 DNA reads TGTGCCAGCAGCTTAAACGGCCTCCGACAGGGGACCAGAGAGACCCAGTACTTC. Protein sequence: CASSLNGLRQGTRETQYF.

The V and J genes are TRBV9 and TRBJ2-7, with TRBD2 identical over 10 bases. V was pared by 1 base and J by 0 bases, with 7 bases of the junction left unmatched. Germline CDR1 reads SGDLS; CDR2 reads YYNGEE. CDR3 size: 17 residues. Here the CDR3 reads CASSVIRTSGDSYEQYF. As DNA, the CDR3 is TGTGCCAGCAGCGTAATTAGGACTAGCGGTGACTCCTACGAGCAGTACTTC.